The 17 T cell receptor beta chains given below trace back to one sample, sequenced in a study of T cell changes during pregnancy in multiple sclerosis. TCRdb's table, derived via immunoSEQ multiplex PCR, lists solely in-frame clones and lacks some. The profile shows about 28,000 clones, about 89% of them singletons. The sequencing here drew on CD4+ T cells from peripheral blood mononuclear cells, taken in the first trimester of pregnancy. The source is a female donor in good health, enrolled as a control in a pregnancy study.

This clone was seen a single time. V and J are TRBV29-1 and TRBJ2-3, with D tentatively TRBD2 (7 bases). Looked up from germline, CDR1 is SQVTM and CDR2 is ANQGSEA. V lost 6 bases and J lost 4, with 11 bases in between. The length of the CDR3 is 12 residues. CDR3 region: CSVVGGPDTQYF. The CDR3 region has the DNA TGCAGCGTAGTGGGGGGGCCAGATACGCAGTATTTT.

This clone was counted only a few times. This chain connects TRBV7-3 to TRBJ1-1, with D possibly TRBD1 on 6 matching bases. The CDR3 is 16 amino acids. Germline loops: CDR1 SGHTA, CDR2 FQGTGA. Trimming pared 1 base from V and 2 bases from J, leaving 14 bases between. The CDR3 loop reads CASSLIGGDANTEAFF. Written as DNA, the CDR3 is TGTGCCAGCAGCTTAATAGGGGGAGATGCTAACACTGAAGCTTTCTTT.

The chain carries TRBV7-6 and TRBJ2-2; 7 bases line up with TRBD1. Germline CDR1 reads SGHVS; CDR2 reads FNYEAQ. V dropped 5 bases and J dropped 0; count of bases not matched to a gene: 3. The CDR3 contains 15 residues. The CDR3: CASSQTGTNTGELFF. CDR3 DNA sequence: TGTGCCAGCAGCCAGACAGGGACGAACACCGGGGAGCTGTTTTTT.

The chain employs TRBV4-2 and TRBJ1-2, with 9 positions matching TRBD1. The CDR3 contains 14 residues. V was pared by 1 base and J by 4 bases, with 1 base of the junction left unmatched. Germline CDR1 LGHNA, CDR2 YNFKEQ. DNA for the CDR3: TGTGCCAGCAGCCAAGGACAGGGGGGCTATGGCTACACCTTC. Translating gives CASSQGQGGYGYTF.

The chain carries TRBV5-1 and TRBJ1-3; D not certain. This CDR3 is built from 17 residues. V lost 3 bases to trimming and J lost 0 bases, with 16 bases between them. Germline assignment: CDR1 SGHRS and CDR2 YFSETQ. As DNA, the CDR3 is TGCGCCAGCAGCTCCCCCTCCGGGGATTACTCTGGAAACACCATATATTTT. Translated, it gives CASSSPSGDYSGNTIYF.

The chain recombines TRBV28 with TRBJ1-3; 11 bases are a match to TRBD1. The germline V gene encodes CDR1 MDHEN and CDR2 SYDVKM. Trimming cost V 5 bases and J 4 bases; bases outside gene matches: 10. This CDR3 is built from 17 residues. In nucleotides, the CDR3 is TGTGCCAGCAGTCTAGGACAGGGGGCGTTTTCCGGAAACACCATATATTTT. Translating gives CASSLGQGAFSGNTIYF.

The V gene is TRBV18, the J gene TRBJ1-2; 8 positions match TRBD1. This CDR3 has 15 residues. Germline CDR1 is KGHSH and CDR2 is LQKENI. V gave up 4 bases and J gave up 2 bases; unmatched junction bases: 6. In DNA, the CDR3 is TGTGCCAGCTCACAGCTGACAGGGGAGAACTATGGCTACACCTTC. This gives the protein CASSQLTGENYGYTF.

V and J are TRBV7-2 and TRBJ2-7, with D unclear. From germline, CDR1 is SGHTA and CDR2 FQGNSA. CDR3 size: 13 residues. Trimming stripped 4 bases from V and 3 bases from J, with 10 bases between. The CDR3 DNA reads TGTGCCAGCAGCTCGAGCGCTATCTACGAGCAGTACTTC. It translates to CASSSSAIYEQYF.

This chain connects TRBV10-1 to TRBJ1-1, with TRBD1 matching over 8 bases. The CDR3 is made up of 17 amino acids. Germline loops: CDR1 WNHNN, CDR2 SYGVQD (reference sequence). V was clipped by 6 bases and J by 3 bases; unmatched bases: 15. The CDR3 region is CASSPGQGRRKDTEAFF. In nucleotides, the CDR3 is TGCGCCAGCAGCCCTGGACAGGGTCGGAGGAAGGACACTGAAGCTTTCTTT.

This rearrangement joins TRBV30 to TRBJ2-3; 7 nucleotides match TRBD1. V was clipped by 5 bases and J by 8 bases; unmatched bases: 4. CDR3 length: 11 residues. In germline, CDR1 is GTSNPN, CDR2 SVGIG (reference sequence). The CDR3 nucleotides are TGTGCCTGGTTGGCAGGGGGTACGCAGTATTTT. This encodes CAWLAGGTQYF.

The genes are TRBV6-4 and TRBJ2-7, with 12 bases lining up with TRBD2. Germline lookup yields CDR1 MRHNA and CDR2 SNTAGT. This CDR3 comprises 15 residues. V dropped 4 bases and J dropped 5; count of bases not matched to a gene: 6. CDR3 loop: CASSVTSGSYHEQYF. CDR3 nucleotide sequence: TGTGCCAGCAGTGTGACTAGCGGGAGTTACCACGAGCAGTACTTC.

The V gene is TRBV6-6, the J gene TRBJ2-1, with 10 positions matching TRBD2. The V gene end was trimmed by 7 bases and the J gene end by 3 bases; junction bases not matched to a gene: 9. CDR1 and CDR2 (germline): MNHNY, SVGAGI (reference sequence). This CDR3 has 16 amino acids. The CDR3 is CASKFKLAGNYNEQFF. The CDR3 coding sequence is TGTGCCAGCAAATTCAAACTAGCGGGGAACTACAATGAGCAGTTCTTC.

V usage is TRBV19 and J usage is TRBJ1-1, with a weak D call TRBD1 (6 bases). Germline values: CDR1 LNHDA, CDR2 SQIVND (reference sequence). This CDR3 is 12 amino acids long. Trimming left V 2 bases short and J 10 bases short, with 11 bases between. In DNA, the CDR3 is TGTGCCAGTAGTATACTAACAGGGCGAGCTTTCTTT. It is translated as CASSILTGRAFF.

This clone was seen just once. This chain links TRBV9 with TRBJ1-2; D possibly corresponds to TRBD1 (5 bases). Germline V lookup: CDR1 SGDLS, CDR2 YYNGEE. The CDR3 extends over 15 amino acids. Trimming shortened V by 0 bases and J by 7 bases, and 16 bases separated the two germline ends. The CDR3 sequence is CASSVDVGREGGYTF. CDR3 DNA: TGTGCCAGCAGCGTAGATGTTGGCAGGGAGGGTGGCTACACCTTC.

This chain links TRBV7-9 with TRBJ2-5, with D maybe TRBD1 (6 bases). The CDR3 is 18 amino acids. The germline CDR1 and CDR2 sequences are SEHNR and FQNEAQ (reference sequence). V was cut by 3 bases and J by 1 base, with 21 bases left in between. As DNA, the CDR3 is TGTGCCAGCAGCTTTAAGGACAGTCGCTTAAGGGGCCAAGAGACCCAGTACTTC. It is translated as CASSFKDSRLRGQETQYF. Combining the CDR3 with reference TRBV7-9 and TRBJ2-5 gives the whole variable domain DTGVSQNPRHKITKRGQNVTFRCDPISEHNRLYWYRQTLGQGPEFLTYFQNEAQLEKSRLLSDRFSAERPKGSFSTLEIQRTEQGDSAMYLCASSFKDSRLRGQETQYFGPGTRLLVL.

This sequence joins TRBV6-6 and TRBJ1-6, with 8 bases that match TRBD1. CDR3 length equals 15 residues. The trim removed 5 bases at V and 7 bases at J, leaving 7 bases unmatched. Per the germline V gene, CDR1 is MNHNY and CDR2 is SVGAGI (reference sequence). In DNA form, the CDR3 reads TGTGCCAGCAGTATTCCGACAGGGGAAAATTCACCCCTCCACTTT. It translates to CASSIPTGENSPLHF.

This chain uses TRBV2 with TRBJ2-3; 7 bases map to TRBD1. Germline loops: CDR1 SNHLY, CDR2 FYNNEI. The CDR3 runs 13 residues. J was trimmed by 6 bases and V by 5 bases; bases with no gene match: 5. CDR3 residues: CASSYLQGDTQYF. CDR3 coding DNA: TGTGCCAGCAGTTATCTACAGGGGGATACGCAGTATTTT.